This T cell receptor (beta chain) originates from a study of cytomegalovirus exposure and HLA in healthy donors. V lost 7 bases to trimming and J lost 5 bases; unmatched junction nucleotides: 9. Germline CDR1 and CDR2: MNHNY and SVGAGI (reference sequence). The CDR3 extends over 14 amino acids. Regarding this clone: Its antigen is not known.

Overall study findings and caveats: Prior analysis indicated that the majority of TCR beta V segments exhibited productivity approximately 87% or approximately 30% of the time.

The primer mix had 60 Vbeta and 13 Jbeta primers. Clones were sequenced by immunoSEQ multiplex PCR, and TCRdb holds only the in-frame ones, with some missing. In the table there are some 70,000 clones, 75% to 80% of which are singletons. This receptor was obtained from a man between 18 and 29 years old in good health and CMV-seronegative. V gene TRBV6-6 combines with J gene TRBJ2-5; 8 bases align to TRBD2. The specimen was PBMCs. The DNA of the CDR3 is TGTGCCAGCACCCCGGGACTAGGGGGGGAGACCCAGTACTTC. Protein: CASTPGLGGETQYF.